The sequence of this T cell receptor (beta chain) was determined in a study of blood T cell repertoires in COVID-19. Germline values: CDR1 LNHDA, CDR2 SQIVND (reference sequence). The CDR3 totals 11 residues. J gave up 6 bases and V 9 bases, and 4 bases lay outside the gene matches. Repertoires were generated with immunoSEQ multiplex PCR, while TCRdb's copy carries only in-frame clones and drops some. The sample has 250,000 or so clones, just over 85% seen once. This TCR was sampled from a man in his forties who had recovered from COVID-19. The source material was PBMCs or T cells enriched from blood (not recorded which). V usage is TRBV19 and J usage is TRBJ1-1, with TRBD1 matching over 7 bases. The CDR3 spells CASRQGPEAFF. The CDR3 DNA sequence: TGTGCCAGCAGACAGGGCCCTGAAGCTTTCTTT.